This record looks at one T cell receptor (beta chain) sequence and its context. V was clipped by 4 bases and J by 6 bases, with 19 bases between them. CDR1 and CDR2 (germline): GTSNPN, SVGIG (reference sequence). This CDR3 spans 14 amino acids. The authors' processing: Amplifying reference gene primers gave estimates of nucleated cell counts. Assay used: immunoSEQ multiplex PCR; TCRdb lists only in-frame clones, some missing. Clonal size and the V and J genes are those of that table, whereas D and trimming came from the DNA. The sample carries about 360,000 clones, 85% to 90% recorded once. The sample originates from a study of blood T cell repertoires in COVID-19.

The specimen was peripheral blood. This sequence joins TRBV30 and TRBJ2-7; D is perhaps TRBD1 (6 bases). This receptor was identified in a human donor in a cohort sampled during active COVID-19. The DNA for the CDR3 is TGTGCCTGGATAGAGACAGGCGTCAGGGGCGAGCAGTACTTC. Translating it yields CAWIETGVRGEQYF. The complete variable domain, with remaining parts taken from reference TRBV30 and TRBJ2-7, reads SQTIHQWPATLVQPVGSPLSLECTVEGTSNPNLYWYRQAAGRGLQLLFYSVGIGQISSEVPQNLSASRPQDRQFILSSKKLLLSDSGFYLCAWIETGVRGEQYFGPGTRLTVT.